This T cell receptor beta chain was recovered during a study of lymphopenia after photon versus proton radiotherapy. Overall study findings and caveats: Survival link was tested only in deceased patients; proton benefit remains a possibility. Photon-treated patients lost naive T cells and TCR diversity; proton-treated stayed stable. Oligoclonal CD8+ Temra expansion after nadir drove photon patients' diversity drop.

Assay used: immunoSEQ multiplex PCR; TCRdb lists only in-frame clones, some missing. Here the sample spans over 40,000 clones, approximately 92% being singletons. Worth noting for this clone: Antigen unknown.

This CDR3 has 14 amino acids. Germline CDR1 is LGHNA and CDR2 is YNFKEQ. J lost 4 bases, V lost 4 bases, and 2 bases had no gene match. This chain connects TRBV4-2 to TRBJ2-3; 10 nucleotides align to TRBD2. The sequence came from a woman between 40 and 50 years old with cholangiocarcinoma. The material sequenced was peripheral blood, taken from a patient treated with photon-based radiotherapy. CDR3 nucleotide sequence: TGTGCCAGCAGCCCCGGACTAGCGGCAGATACGCAGTATTTT. Amino acid sequence: CASSPGLAADTQYF.